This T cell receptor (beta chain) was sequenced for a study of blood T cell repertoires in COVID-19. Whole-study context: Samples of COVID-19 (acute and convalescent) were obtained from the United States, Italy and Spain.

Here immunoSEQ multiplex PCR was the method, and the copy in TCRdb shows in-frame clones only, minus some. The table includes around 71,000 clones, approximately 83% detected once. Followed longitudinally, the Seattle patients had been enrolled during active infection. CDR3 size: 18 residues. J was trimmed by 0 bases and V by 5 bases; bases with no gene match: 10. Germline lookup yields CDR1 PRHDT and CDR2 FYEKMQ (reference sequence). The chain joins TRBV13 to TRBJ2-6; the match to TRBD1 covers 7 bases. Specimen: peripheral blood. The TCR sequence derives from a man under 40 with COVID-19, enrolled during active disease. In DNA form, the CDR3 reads TGTGCCAGCAGCCAACTGGGACAGCCGAGCTCTGGGGCCAACGTCCTGACTTTC. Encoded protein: CASSQLGQPSSGANVLTF.